This T cell receptor (beta chain) was recovered during a study of T-cell reconstitution after alpha-beta-depleted transplantation in children. This sample's TCRbeta library carried unique molecular identifier barcodes. MiXCR, applied by TCRdb to the PCR reads, yields one record per CDR3 protein. Of about 610,000 distinct CDR3 sequences in the sample, roughly a tenth were seen once. The germline V gene has CDR1 MDHEN and CDR2 SYDVKM. Trimming shortened V by 8 bases and J by 7 bases, and 23 bases separated the two germline ends. The CDR3 spans 15 residues. This clonotype has a handful of counts. This chain joins TRBV28 and TRBJ1-2, with TRBD1 as a possible D gene (5 bases). The sample in question was PBMCs from the stem cell graft donor, obtained from the stem cell graft. This sequence originates from a human donor who donated a stem cell graft to a child with acute myeloid leukemia. In DNA form, the CDR3 reads TGTGCCAGCCAGAGACCCGGGGCCACTGGGGGTGGCTACACCTTC. Its translation is CASQRPGATGGGYTF.